This TCR beta chain was documented in a study of blood T cell repertoires in COVID-19 (dated by TCRdb to between 2020 and 2021). Study-level background: Samples covering the acute and convalescent phases of COVID-19 were provided by collaborators in the United States, Italy and Spain. Samples were obtained from the ongoing ImmuneRACE study (first 160 participants) and from over a thousand subjects provided by 6 global collaborators. A de-identified subject ID, COVID-19 status, age in years and sex were almost always included in the sample metadata. The material from the prospective study consisted of cDNA or gDNA derived from T cells, B-cell-depleted T cells, or PBMCs. The repertoires were made available in a free public database intended to serve as a resource for research on the immune response to SARS-CoV-2. Where available, HLA class I and class II types were taken from metadata supplied by the sample provider and were not determined by assay-based typing. Subjects who had been exposed to COVID-19, were actively infected with it, or had recovered from it provided the deeply sampled blood TCRbeta repertoires that made up the dataset. The research as a whole found: Clinical and demographic metadata were provided uncurated, with the amount varying by source and participant.

Reading from cysteine to phenylalanine, the CDR3 counts 14 amino acids. Just CDR3 DNA is preserved here, 42 bases in frame from base 1. As encoded in the germline V gene (reference sequence), CDR1 is PRHDT while CDR2 is FYEKMQ. Compared with germline, V lacks 4 bases and J lacks 7 bases; bases without a gene match: 9. Whole blood was collected in K2EDTA tubes by collaborating institutions according to the institutions' own protocols. Collaborator samples were shipped for TCRbeta analysis as frozen whole blood, isolated PBMCs, or DNA extracted from either sample type. On this clone itself: Its antigen is still unknown. Base-call qualities are not available, and no considerably larger clone is one nucleotide away.

The immunoSEQ Assay, a bias-controlled multiplex PCR, was used to amplify TCRbeta CDR3 regions from genomic DNA. The original pipeline was this. The number of nucleated cells in each sample was estimated by amplification of reference gene primers within the assay. To quantify the absolute abundance of each unique TCRbeta CDR3 rearrangement, sequence reads were collapsed and filtered. For each sample, productive Simpson clonality was calculated as the square root of Simpson's diversity index over productive rearrangements. TCRdb limited this immuneACCESS table to in-frame rearrangements with V and J called. A share of clones is missing; checked studies link under half to unresolved V genes, and the rest is unexplained. That table supplies the V and J calls and clone size; D and trimming were determined from the DNA. The sample table lists 200,000 to 250,000 clones, around 84% of them with a count of one. About 1% of the sample comes from the top ten.

The receptor was derived from a man aged 35-49 years with acute or convalescent COVID-19. The sequenced sample consisted of peripheral blood. The chain was built from TRBV13 and TRBJ2-7, with 8 junctional bases fitting TRBD2. The CDR3 here reads CASSSGLAAKEQYF. The DNA sequence is TGTGCCAGCAGCTCCGGACTAGCTGCGAAAGAGCAGTACTTC.